The sequence of this T cell receptor (beta chain) was determined in a study of CD8 T cells in Susac syndrome. With random hexamers, reverse transcription was performed on about 0.45 to 1 ug of RNA. One entry per CDR3 protein, called by TCRdb with MiXCR from the immunoSEQ multiplex PCR reads. The sample carries about 80,000 distinct CDR3 sequences, approximately 94% recorded once. Germline V gene lookup returns CDR1 MRHNA and CDR2 SNTAGT. Between the trimmed V and J ends, which lost 6 bases and 9 bases, there was a span of 18 bases. The CDR3 loop spans 14 amino acids. The chain has TRBV6-4 and TRBJ2-1; possible D gene TRBD2, 6 bases. This TCR derives from a human donor with Susac syndrome. The sequencing sample was made of CD4+ T cells from PBMCs. The CDR3 here is CASSVMHGGSEQFF. DNA of the CDR3: TGTGCCAGCAGCGTCATGCACGGAGGGAGTGAGCAGTTCTTC.